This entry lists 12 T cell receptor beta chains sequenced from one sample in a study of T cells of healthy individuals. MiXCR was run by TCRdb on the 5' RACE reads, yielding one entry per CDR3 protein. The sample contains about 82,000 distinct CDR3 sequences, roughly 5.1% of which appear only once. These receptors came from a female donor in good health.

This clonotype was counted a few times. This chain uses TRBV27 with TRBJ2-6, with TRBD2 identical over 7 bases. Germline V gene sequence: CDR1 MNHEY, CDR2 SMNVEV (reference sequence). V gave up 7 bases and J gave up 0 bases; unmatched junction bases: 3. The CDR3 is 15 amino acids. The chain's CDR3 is CASKGGGSGANVLTF. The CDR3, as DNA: TGTGCCAGCAAGGGCGGGGGCTCTGGGGCCAACGTCCTGACTTTC.

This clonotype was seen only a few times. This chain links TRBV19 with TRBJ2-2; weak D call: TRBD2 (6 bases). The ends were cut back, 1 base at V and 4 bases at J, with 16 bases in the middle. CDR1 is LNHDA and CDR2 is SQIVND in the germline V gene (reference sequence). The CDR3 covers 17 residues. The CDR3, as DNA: TGTGCCAGTAGTATAGGTGGAGGGAGGATACGCACCGGGGAGCTGTTTTTT. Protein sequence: CASSIGGGRIRTGELFF.

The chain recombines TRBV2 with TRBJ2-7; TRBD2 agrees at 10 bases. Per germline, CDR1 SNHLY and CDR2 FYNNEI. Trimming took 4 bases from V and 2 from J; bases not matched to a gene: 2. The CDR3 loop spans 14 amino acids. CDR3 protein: CASSALAGTYEQYF. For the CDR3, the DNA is TGTGCCAGCAGTGCACTAGCGGGAACCTACGAGCAGTACTTC. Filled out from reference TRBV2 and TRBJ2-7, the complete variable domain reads EPEVTQTPSHQVTQMGQEVILRCVPISNHLYFYWYRQILGQKVEFLVSFYNNEISEKSEIFDDQFSVERPDGSNFTLKIRSTKLEDSAMYFCASSALAGTYEQYFGPGTRLTVT.

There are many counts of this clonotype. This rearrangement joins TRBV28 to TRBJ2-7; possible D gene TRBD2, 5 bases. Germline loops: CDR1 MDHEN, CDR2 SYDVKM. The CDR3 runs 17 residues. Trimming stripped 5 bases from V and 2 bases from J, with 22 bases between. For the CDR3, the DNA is TGTGCCAGCAGTACGGACGTTGGAGGCCTGAGGGCCTACGAGCAGTACTTC. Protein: CASSTDVGGLRAYEQYF.

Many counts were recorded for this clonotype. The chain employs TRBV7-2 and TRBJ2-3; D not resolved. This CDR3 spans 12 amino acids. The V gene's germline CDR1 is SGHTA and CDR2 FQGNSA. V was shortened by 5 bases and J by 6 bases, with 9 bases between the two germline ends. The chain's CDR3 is CASSLEVDTQYF. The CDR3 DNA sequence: TGTGCCAGCAGCCTAGAAGTCGATACGCAGTATTTT.

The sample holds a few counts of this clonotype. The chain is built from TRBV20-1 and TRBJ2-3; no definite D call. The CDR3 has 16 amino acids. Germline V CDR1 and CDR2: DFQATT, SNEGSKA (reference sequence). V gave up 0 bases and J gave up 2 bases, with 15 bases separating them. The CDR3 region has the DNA TGCAGTGCTAGAGATTCGCTTATTTTTTACACAGATACGCAGTATTTT. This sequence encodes CSARDSLIFYTDTQYF.

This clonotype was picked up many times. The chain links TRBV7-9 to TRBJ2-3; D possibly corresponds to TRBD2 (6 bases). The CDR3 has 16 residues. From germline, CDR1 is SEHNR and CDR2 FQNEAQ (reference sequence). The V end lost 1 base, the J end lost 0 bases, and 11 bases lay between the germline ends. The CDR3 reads CASSLGDSPSTDTQYF. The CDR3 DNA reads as TGTGCCAGCAGCTTAGGGGACTCCCCTAGCACAGATACGCAGTATTTT.

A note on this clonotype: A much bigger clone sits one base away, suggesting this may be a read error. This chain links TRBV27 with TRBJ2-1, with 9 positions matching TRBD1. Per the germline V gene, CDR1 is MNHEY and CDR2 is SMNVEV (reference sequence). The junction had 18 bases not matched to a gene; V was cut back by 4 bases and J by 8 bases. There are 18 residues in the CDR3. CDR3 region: CASSSNVGQGGVLYEQFF. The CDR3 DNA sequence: TGTGCCAGCAGTTCCAATGTGGGACAGGGAGGGGTATTGTATGAGCAGTTCTTC.

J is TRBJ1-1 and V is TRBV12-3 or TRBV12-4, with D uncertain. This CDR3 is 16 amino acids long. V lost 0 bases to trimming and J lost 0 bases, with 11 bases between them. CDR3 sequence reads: CASSLAAGPMNTEAFF. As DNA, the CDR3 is TGTGCCAGCAGTTTAGCGGCAGGCCCCATGAACACTGAAGCTTTCTTT.

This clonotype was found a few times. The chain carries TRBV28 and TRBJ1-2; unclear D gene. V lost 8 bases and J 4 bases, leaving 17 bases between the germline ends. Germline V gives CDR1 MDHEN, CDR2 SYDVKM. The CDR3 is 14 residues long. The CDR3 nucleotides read TGTGCCAGCCAAACCACGACGGCTCCCTATGGCTACACCTTC. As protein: CASQTTTAPYGYTF.

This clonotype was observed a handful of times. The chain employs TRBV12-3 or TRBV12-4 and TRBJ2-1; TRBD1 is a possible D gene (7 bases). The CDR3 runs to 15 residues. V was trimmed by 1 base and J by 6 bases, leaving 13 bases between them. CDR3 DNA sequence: TGTGCCAGCAGTTTAGGGAGGGGGCGAAGCAATGAGCAGTTCTTC. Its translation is CASSLGRGRSNEQFF.

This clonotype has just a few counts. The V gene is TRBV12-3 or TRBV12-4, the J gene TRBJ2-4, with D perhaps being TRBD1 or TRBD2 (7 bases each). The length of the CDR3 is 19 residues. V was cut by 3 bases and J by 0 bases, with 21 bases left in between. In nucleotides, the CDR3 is TGTGCCAGCAGTTTGGGGAGGGGGCGAGGACTCCTAGCCAAAAACATTCAGTACTTC. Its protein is CASSLGRGRGLLAKNIQYF.